Included here is one TCR beta chain sequence, with context. Clones were sequenced by immunoSEQ multiplex PCR, and TCRdb holds only the in-frame ones, with some missing. The data hold around 120,000 clones, with around 87% observed a single time. Trimming took 3 bases from V and 3 from J, leaving 10 bases between them. Germline lookup yields CDR1 SGHNT and CDR2 YYREEE (reference sequence). The length of the CDR3 is 14 residues. The data were taken from a study of control samples from healthy donors and cancer patients. Sequences were obtained from blood. The clonotype was recovered from a man aged 35 to 55 in good health. J is TRBJ2-1 and V is TRBV5-4; tentative D call: TRBD1 (5 bases). Written as DNA, the CDR3 is TGTGCCAGCAGCTCCGACAGTTTCTACAATGAGCAGTTCTTC. Translated: CASSSDSFYNEQFF.